The table lists the clone carrying this T cell receptor beta chain with many counts. Its antigen is unidentified. The study profiled TCR beta VDJ and CDR3 using genomic DNA as template. One entry per CDR3 protein, called by TCRdb with MiXCR from the reads. The table has 260,000 or so distinct CDR3 sequences, 45% to 50% seen once. All patients picked for sequencing had shown, by flow cytometry, an expansion of CD8+CD57+ cells. Every patient was diagnosed with severe acquired aplastic anemia. This sample was taken from a study of CD8+CD57+ T cells in acquired aplastic anemia. Overall study: Quantities of DNA derived from sorted CD4+ and CD8+ cells averaged about 3.2 ug. Study results and limitations: Overlapping CD8+ CDR3 repertoires of patients and controls contained approximately 29 shared sequences.

CDR1 is MGHRA and CDR2 is YSYEKL in the germline V gene. Trimming pared 0 bases from V and 0 bases from J, leaving 8 bases between. The CDR3 has 15 residues. Specimen: sorted CD4+, CD8+, or CD8+CD57+ T cells (not recorded which) from PBMCs. V gene TRBV4-1 combines with J gene TRBJ1-1; D ambiguous. The receptor's source is a human donor with aplastic anemia. In nucleotides, the CDR3 is TGCGCCAGCAGCCAAGATCCCACACTGAACACTGAAGCTTTCTTT. The encoded protein is CASSQDPTLNTEAFF.